This is a list of T cell receptor beta chains from one sample in a study of T-cell memory formation after mild COVID-19. TCRdb redid the calling of the 5' RACE reads with MiXCR, one entry per CDR3 protein. The sample contains under 400,000 distinct CDR3 sequences, 25% to 30% of which appear only once. Sample: PBMCs or a T cell subset sorted from them (not recorded which). The receptor set was obtained from an adult woman who had mild COVID-19 (a few samples of this study predate the infection). Cell type and time point are not known. Both conserved end residues are part of each CDR3. D genes are given only for firm matches. Some rows mark clone size as missing; the rest say once, few, many or name a class of expanded clone.

>.|TRBJ1-1|14|.|TRBV4-1
TGCGCCAGCAGCCAAGTGGCGGGAGCAACTGAAGCTTTCTTT
CASSQVAGATEAFF
>TRBD1|TRBJ1-5|18|few|TRBV7-9
TGTGCCAGCAGCTTAGCGACCCATCGGGACAGTAGCAATCAGCCCCAGCATTTT
CASSLATHRDSSNQPQHF
>TRBD2|TRBJ2-7|15|few|TRBV7-2
TGTGCCAGCAGCCTCAACGGGGGGACCACCTACGAGCAGTACTTC
CASSLNGGTTYEQYF
>TRBD1|TRBJ1-1|15|.|TRBV7-6
TGTGCCAGCAGCTCCGGTCCAGGGGGCGGCACTGAAGCTTTCTTT
CASSSGPGGGTEAFF
>TRBD1|TRBJ2-7|15|.|TRBV19
TGTGCCAGTAGTATCGACGACAGGGGTGCCTACGAGCAGTACTTC
CASSIDDRGAYEQYF
>TRBD2|TRBJ2-7|15|few|TRBV20-1
TGCAGTGCTAGGGATCTAGCGGGAGGGCTTTACGAGCAGTACTTC
CSARDLAGGLYEQYF
>TRBD1|TRBJ2-2|16|few|TRBV18
TGTGCCAGCTCACCGATCCGGGACAGTCTCACCGGGGAGCTGTTTTTT
CASSPIRDSLTGELFF
>.|TRBJ1-2|15|few|TRBV6-5
TGTGCCAGTGCCCCCCCAGGTGCCAAGGGTTATGGCTACACCTTC
CASAPPGAKGYGYTF
>TRBD1|TRBJ1-1|14|.|TRBV10-3
TGTGCCATCAAACCCCGACAGGGGGGCACTGAAGCTTTCTTT
CAIKPRQGGTEAFF
>.|TRBJ1-3|15|.|TRBV7-6
TGTGCCAGCAGCGAAAGGGAGATCTCTGGAAACACCATATATTTT
CASSEREISGNTIYF
>TRBD2|TRBJ2-1|14|.|TRBV5-4
TGTGCCAGCAGCTCAAGCGGGAGAGGACGCGAGCAGTTCTTC
CASSSSGRGREQFF
>TRBD1|TRBJ2-7|14|.|TRBV29-1
TGCAGCGTTGTGGACAGGGGGCACGAGTACGAGCAGTACTTC
CSVVDRGHEYEQYF
>.|TRBJ2-5|13|.|TRBV5-1
TGCGCCAGCAGCTCGCCAGAGTTAGAGACCCAGTACTTC
CASSSPELETQYF
>.|TRBJ1-6|13|.|TRBV20-1
TGCAGTGCTAGACCTCCCGGGAATTCACCCCTCCACTTT
CSARPPGNSPLHF
>.|TRBJ2-7|14|few|TRBV5-1
TGCGCCAGCAGCTTGGAATGGGGGGGGCACGAGCAGTACTTC
CASSLEWGGHEQYF
>TRBD2|TRBJ2-5|17|.|TRBV27
TGTGCCAGCAGTTTATGGGCCAGCGGGGGAGCTACGGAGACCCAGTACTTC
CASSLWASGGATETQYF
>.|TRBJ2-3|15|few|TRBV9
TGTGCCAGCAGCCCATCACCATCGGCTACAGATACGCAGTATTTT
CASSPSPSATDTQYF
>.|TRBJ1-2|15|few|TRBV5-1
TGCGCCAGCACGGAAGGTTTGGGCTGGACATATGGCTACACCTTC
CASTEGLGWTYGYTF
>.|TRBJ2-3|14|.|TRBV7-3
TGTGCCAGCAGCTTGGGACTTCGCACAGATACGCAGTATTTT
CASSLGLRTDTQYF
>.|TRBJ1-1|14|few|TRBV9
TGTGCCAGCAGCGTAGTCCCCGGGAACACTGAAGCTTTCTTT
CASSVVPGNTEAFF
>.|TRBJ2-2|17|few|TRBV7-3
TGTGCCAGCAGCTTAACGTTGGACAGCGCGAGCACCGGGGAGCTGTTTTTT
CASSLTLDSASTGELFF
>TRBD1|TRBJ2-5|16|once|TRBV5-5
TGTGCCAGCAGCTCGCTCGGGACAGGGGGGGTTGAGACCCAGTACTTC
CASSSLGTGGVETQYF
>TRBD2|TRBJ2-5|15|once|TRBV5-1
TGCGCCAGCAGCCATAGCGGGTCCGGGGAAGGGACCCAGTACTTC
CASSHSGSGEGTQYF
>TRBD1|TRBJ2-7|12|.|TRBV20-1
TGCAGTGCTGGACAGGGGGCGGGCGAGCAGTACTTC
CSAGQGAGEQYF